The TCR beta chain under discussion was sequenced for a study of cytomegalovirus exposure and HLA in healthy donors. Study observations and caveats: The authors later found TCR association rates varying by HLA locus, with DRB1 most and HLA-C fewest.

The CDR3 is 16 residues long. CDR1 and CDR2 (germline): MDHEN, SYDVKM. V was shortened by 7 bases and J by 6 bases, with 22 bases between the two germline ends. This clone came up a few times. Its specificity is unknown. The study ran its PCR with 60 Vbeta and 13 Jbeta primers. Clones were sequenced by immunoSEQ multiplex PCR, and TCRdb holds only the in-frame ones, with some missing. The table has around 69,000 clones, roughly 64% seen once. This chain uses TRBV28 with TRBJ1-5; D might be TRBD1 (6 bases). The receptor was isolated from a man in his forties in good health and CMV-seropositive. Sequenced input: PBMCs. The CDR3 is CASTPGGGRSTQPQHF. CDR3 in DNA: TGTGCCAGCACCCCCGGCGGGGGGCGATCCACTCAGCCCCAGCATTTT.